This T cell receptor (beta chain) derives from a study of vaccination and CD4 T cells after COVID-19. Study as a whole: At a median 72 days (range 14 to 241) after dose two, post-vaccine samples were obtained. In culture, cells were exposed to overlapping spike peptides from SARS-CoV-2, HCoV-NL63, HCoV-OC43 and HCoV-229E.

With regard to this clonotype: What it binds is unknown.

Treatment indicated: 10-day PBMC culture with coronavirus spike peptide pools or control peptides (ViraFEST assay). Antigen-specific T cells were expanded with peptide pools by ViraFEST, and TCRs were then sequenced. Cultured CD4+ T cells had their DNA profiled by the Oncomine TCR Beta short-read assay. From cultured CD4+ T cells, genomic DNA was extracted. TCRdb reanalysed the PCR reads using MiXCR and keeps one entry per CDR3 protein. The sample has roughly 14,000 distinct CDR3 sequences; roughly two fifths are singletons. The V gene end was trimmed by 5 bases and the J gene end by 6 bases; junction bases not matched to a gene: 9. Germline-derived CDR1 and CDR2 are MDHEN and SYDVKM. CDR3 size: 14 residues.

Sample: CD4+ T cells from blood, cultured in vitro. This receptor was taken from a human donor who had recovered from COVID-19. This sequence joins TRBV28 and TRBJ1-2; 7 nucleotides align to TRBD1. The CDR3 reads CASSLTGVMDGYTF. CDR3 bases: TGTGCCAGCAGTCTTACAGGGGTCATGGATGGCTACACCTTC.